These 29 T cell receptor beta chains were sequenced from one sample in a study of siplizumab effects on memory and regulatory T cells. The method was immunoSEQ multiplex PCR; TCRdb's version includes in-frame clones alone and lacks a portion of them. The sample consists of tens of thousands of clones, roughly 84% of them appearing once. Source material: naive CD8+ T cells sorted from blood. These receptors were collected from a human donor in good health.

This clone occurred once. This sequence joins TRBV29-1 and TRBJ2-1; 9 nucleotides align to TRBD1. The V segment lost 5 bases and the J segment 0 bases; nucleotides outside the gene matches: 32. Germline CDR1 and CDR2: SQVTM and ANQGSEA. CDR3 size: 24 residues. The CDR3 DNA is TGCAGCGTTCGAAAACCCGGCGGACAGGGGTACCGGGAGGATAGCGGCAGCTCCTACAATGAGCAGTTCTTC. The encoded protein is CSVRKPGGQGYREDSGSSYNEQFF.

The chain combines TRBV5-5 with TRBJ2-7; D perhaps matches TRBD1 (6 bases). Per the germline V gene, CDR1 is SGHKS and CDR2 is YYEKEE (reference sequence). The V gene lost 0 bases and the J gene lost 3 bases, with 10 bases spanning the gap. The CDR3 runs 14 residues. CDR3 region: CASSLARGNYEQYF. CDR3 in DNA: TGTGCCAGCAGCTTGGCCAGGGGTAACTACGAGCAGTACTTC. Full variable domain (missing parts from reference TRBV5-5 and TRBJ2-7): DAGVTQSPTHLIKTRGQQVTLRCSPISGHKSVSWYQQVLGQGPQFIFQYYEKEERGRGNFPDRFSARQFPNYSSELNVNALLLGDSALYLCASSLARGNYEQYFGPGTRLTVT.

The rearrangement joins TRBV25-1 to TRBJ2-1; TRBD2 agrees at 8 bases. The CDR3 runs to 16 residues. J was trimmed by 8 bases and V by 1 base; bases with no gene match: 10. Germline V lookup: CDR1 MGHDK, CDR2 SYGVNS. This CDR3 is CASSELAGSRGDEQFF. CDR3 nucleotide sequence: TGTGCCAGCAGTGAATTAGCGGGATCGAGGGGAGATGAGCAGTTCTTC. The full variable domain, with the rest looked up from reference TRBV25-1 and TRBJ2-1, is EADIYQTPRYLVIGTGKKITLECSQTMGHDKMYWYQQDPGMELHLIHYSYGVNSTEKGDLSSESTVSRIRTEHFPLTLESARPSHTSQYLCASSELAGSRGDEQFFGPGTRLTVL.

This clone was picked up a small number of times. V is TRBV7-6 and J is TRBJ1-1; 8 bases match TRBD1. J was trimmed by 5 bases and V by 4 bases; bases with no gene match: 6. The CDR3 consists of 14 residues. The germline V gene has CDR1 SGHVS and CDR2 FNYEAQ. CDR3 protein: CASSSRQGPTEAFF. CDR3 coding DNA: TGTGCCAGCAGCTCTAGACAGGGGCCAACTGAAGCTTTCTTT.

This chain joins TRBV7-9 and TRBJ2-1, with 9 bases fitting TRBD2. CDR1 and CDR2 (germline): SEHNR, FQNEAQ (reference sequence). Germline trimming cut 5 bases from V and 4 bases from J; bases unmatched to any gene: 6. This CDR3 has 15 amino acids. Here the CDR3 DNA reads TGTGCCAGCAGCCACGAAGCGGGAGGTTACAATGAGCAGTTCTTC. Residues: CASSHEAGGYNEQFF.

This sequence joins TRBV29-1 and TRBJ1-2; a weak D match, TRBD1 (6 bases). CDR1 and CDR2 (germline): SQVTM, ANQGSEA. CDR3 length equals 12 residues. The V end lost 6 bases, the J end lost 3 bases, and 11 bases lay between the germline ends. CDR3 nucleotides: TGCAGCGTCCTACAGGGATACTATGGCTACACCTTC. Translation: CSVLQGYYGYTF.

V is TRBV5-1 and J is TRBJ1-5, with a possible D match to TRBD1 (6 bases). V was cut by 0 bases and J by 5 bases, with 15 bases left in between. The CDR3 is made up of 16 amino acids. Germline CDR1 SGHRS, CDR2 YFSETQ. CDR3 nucleotides: TGCGCCAGCAGCTTGGGGACTACAGGGATTTATCAGCCCCAGCATTTT. Translated: CASSLGTTGIYQPQHF.

This clone came up a few times. The genes are TRBV5-1 and TRBJ1-5, with D unclear. Germline assignment: CDR1 SGHRS and CDR2 YFSETQ. CDR3 size: 14 residues. V lost 0 bases and J 5 bases, leaving 9 bases between the germline ends. CDR3 region: CASSLGPGDQPQHF. The CDR3 DNA is TGCGCCAGCAGCTTGGGACCTGGGGATCAGCCCCAGCATTTT.

The chain combines TRBV19 with TRBJ1-1; weak D call: TRBD1 (5 bases). Germline V gene sequence: CDR1 LNHDA, CDR2 SQIVND (reference sequence). The CDR3 runs 15 residues. V was trimmed by 3 bases and J by 0 bases, leaving 11 bases between them. The CDR3 here is CASSMLPGLNTEAFF. The CDR3 region has the DNA TGTGCCAGTAGTATGTTGCCAGGGCTGAACACTGAAGCTTTCTTT.

The V call is TRBV9, the J call TRBJ2-7; no reliable D call. Germline values: CDR1 SGDLS, CDR2 YYNGEE. V shed 0 bases and J shed 2 bases, with 12 bases lying between them. The CDR3 covers 15 residues. The CDR3: CASSVADRGAYEQYF. The CDR3 DNA follows: TGTGCCAGCAGCGTAGCCGACCGAGGCGCCTACGAGCAGTACTTC.

The chain combines TRBV10-2 with TRBJ1-1, with 7 bases fitting TRBD1. Unmatched junction bases numbered 8, after V lost 9 bases and J lost 1 base. CDR1 and CDR2 from the germline V gene are WSHSY and SAAADI. The CDR3 spans 14 residues. In DNA form, the CDR3 reads TGCGCCAGTGGAACCGGGACAGAGAACACTGAAGCTTTCTTT. Its translation: CASGTGTENTEAFF.

J is TRBJ2-3 and V is TRBV7-9; D call uncertain. CDR1 SEHNR and CDR2 FQNEAQ come from the germline V gene (reference sequence). The V and J ends lost 2 bases and 0 bases respectively, with 6 bases between them. The CDR3 spans 14 residues. CDR3 sequence (DNA): TGTGCCAGCAGCTTACGCGTAAGCACAGATACGCAGTATTTT. Its protein is CASSLRVSTDTQYF.

The chain carries TRBV9 and TRBJ2-7; either TRBD1 or TRBD2 may supply D (6 bases each). V was trimmed by 3 bases and J by 5 bases, leaving 15 bases between them. This CDR3 comprises 14 residues. In germline, CDR1 is SGDLS, CDR2 YYNGEE. The CDR3 region is CASSEGGVQDEQYF. DNA of the CDR3: TGTGCCAGCAGCGAGGGGGGAGTTCAAGACGAGCAGTACTTC.

The chain is built from TRBV19 and TRBJ1-1; D call uncertain. Germline assignment: CDR1 LNHDA and CDR2 SQIVND (reference sequence). The CDR3 contains 14 residues. V dropped 4 bases and J dropped 0 bases, with 9 bases sitting between them. The CDR3 nucleotides are TGTGCCAGTAGTACTGCCGGCTTGAACACTGAAGCTTTCTTT. As protein: CASSTAGLNTEAFF.

This chain links TRBV7-2 with TRBJ2-2, with 11 bases fitting TRBD1. V shed 10 bases, J shed 4 bases, and the junction held 5 bases outside the gene matches. Per germline, CDR1 SGHTA and CDR2 FQGNSA. The CDR3 runs 14 residues. The CDR3 sequence is CATPGTGGTGELFF. CDR3 DNA sequence: TGTGCCACCCCCGGGACAGGGGGCACCGGGGAGCTGTTTTTT.

The chain is built from TRBV19 and TRBJ2-3; 9 nucleotides line up with TRBD2. V lost 2 bases, J lost 0 bases, and 6 bases stayed unmatched. The CDR3 covers 17 residues. Germline V CDR1 and CDR2: LNHDA, SQIVND (reference sequence). The CDR3 sequence is CASSIIAGAVSTDTQYF. The CDR3 nucleotides are TGTGCCAGTAGTATAATAGCGGGGGCAGTGAGCACAGATACGCAGTATTTT.

The genes are TRBV7-9 and TRBJ2-5, with 7 bases lining up with TRBD1. This CDR3 contains 15 residues. V gave up 5 bases and J gave up 5 bases; unmatched junction bases: 11. Germline CDR1 reads SEHNR; CDR2 reads FQNEAQ (reference sequence). Written as DNA, the CDR3 is TGTGCCAGCAGCCCAGTGGACAGGCCAGAGGAGACCCAGTACTTC. Translated: CASSPVDRPEETQYF.

This clone was seen a single time. J is TRBJ2-1 and V is TRBV9, with 8 bases fitting TRBD1. V was clipped by 2 bases and J by 5 bases; unmatched bases: 12. Germline lookup yields CDR1 SGDLS and CDR2 YYNGEE. The length of the CDR3 is 17 residues. Here the CDR3 DNA reads TGTGCCAGCAGCGTCGACCCCAGGACAGGGAAAAACAATGAGCAGTTCTTC. Translation: CASSVDPRTGKNNEQFF.

J is TRBJ1-4 and V is TRBV30; D remains ambiguous. CDR1 GTSNPN and CDR2 SVGIG come from the germline V gene (reference sequence). There are 13 residues in the CDR3. Trimming cost V 8 bases and J 6 bases, with 16 bases left between them. The CDR3, as DNA: TGTGCCCTCACTGGGGATGTCGATGAAAAACTGTTTTTT. Translating gives CALTGDVDEKLFF.

This chain connects TRBV6-5 to TRBJ2-1; TRBD2 aligns across 8 bases. This CDR3 spans 14 amino acids. CDR1 and CDR2 from the germline V gene are MNHEY and SVGAGI. The V gene end was trimmed by 8 bases and the J gene end by 3 bases; junction bases not matched to a gene: 6. The CDR3 DNA reads as TGTGCCAGCTCACTCGGGAGGGACTACAATGAGCAGTTCTTC. Translating it yields CASSLGRDYNEQFF.

V gene TRBV20-1 combines with J gene TRBJ2-1; the D is unclear. The CDR3 runs 11 residues. Trimming took 1 base from V and 10 from J, leaving 8 bases between them. CDR1 is DFQATT, CDR2 SNEGSKA, per germline (reference sequence). CDR3 residues: CSARAAIEQFF. CDR3 nucleotide sequence: TGCAGTGCTAGAGCGGCTATAGAGCAGTTCTTC.

This clone was seen only once. The chain employs TRBV29-1 and TRBJ2-7, with unresolved D. This CDR3 has 16 amino acids. Trimming removed 2 bases from V and 3 bases from J, with 20 bases in between. Looked up from germline, CDR1 is SQVTM and CDR2 is ANQGSEA. This CDR3 is CSVEPEPQRNGYEQYF. CDR3 sequence (DNA): TGCAGCGTTGAACCGGAACCACAGAGAAATGGCTACGAGCAGTACTTC.

V and J are TRBV27 and TRBJ1-1; D may be TRBD1 (5 bases). The CDR3 extends over 15 amino acids. Per the germline V gene, CDR1 is MNHEY and CDR2 is SMNVEV (reference sequence). Trimming shortened V by 1 base and J by 7 bases, and 16 bases separated the two germline ends. The CDR3 is CASSLYPGREVEAFF. The CDR3 coding sequence is TGTGCCAGCAGTTTATATCCAGGGCGCGAGGTTGAAGCTTTCTTT.

This clone has just one count. This chain uses TRBV27 with TRBJ2-5, with TRBD2 as a possible D gene (5 bases). Germline V gene lookup returns CDR1 MNHEY and CDR2 SMNVEV (reference sequence). CDR3 length equals 18 residues. The V and J ends lost 4 bases and 2 bases respectively, with 23 bases between them. CDR3 nucleotides: TGTGCCAGCAGTTCCACCCACTGGGAGCGACTTATTCAAGAGACCCAGTACTTC. This translates into CASSSTHWERLIQETQYF.

This clone was recorded once. The V gene is TRBV5-1, the J gene TRBJ1-1; 9 nucleotides line up with TRBD1. This CDR3 comprises 14 residues. With 2 bases clipped from V and 4 bases from J, the junction kept 3 bases outside the gene matches. Germline assignment: CDR1 SGHRS and CDR2 YFSETQ. The CDR3 is CASSLQGAGTEAFF. The CDR3 DNA sequence: TGCGCCAGCAGCTTACAGGGGGCGGGCACTGAAGCTTTCTTT.

The J gene is TRBJ1-5, the V gene TRBV5-4; D gene uncertain. Germline CDR1 reads SGHNT; CDR2 reads YYREEE (reference sequence). The CDR3 spans 10 residues. The CDR3 DNA sequence: TGTAAAAGGGGCAATCAGCCCCAGCATTTT. This sequence encodes CKRGNQPQHF.

The chain employs TRBV5-1 and TRBJ2-3; D gene uncertain. The CDR3 runs 13 residues. Trimming took off 1 base at V and 0 bases at J, with 3 bases between the two ends. Germline CDR1 reads SGHRS; CDR2 reads YFSETQ. This CDR3 reads CASSLYSTDTQYF. CDR3 coding DNA: TGCGCCAGCAGCTTGTACAGCACAGATACGCAGTATTTT. The full variable domain, with the rest looked up from reference TRBV5-1 and TRBJ2-3, is KAGVTQTPRYLIKTRGQQVTLSCSPISGHRSVSWYQQTPGQGLQFLFEYFSETQRNKGNFPGRFSGRQFSNSRSEMNVSTLELGDSALYLCASSLYSTDTQYFGPGTRLTVL.

With regard to this clone: The DNA is omitted, as the CDR3 cannot be located on it reliably, and the CDR3 follows TCRdb's listing. The genes are TRBV5-1 and TRBJ2-2. In germline, CDR1 is SGHRS, CDR2 YFSETQ. The CDR3 extends over 15 residues, inclusive of both ends. The chain's CDR3 is CASSFLWENTGELFF.

The rearrangement uses TRBV27 and TRBJ1-2; 8 bases are shared with TRBD1. V was pared by 6 bases and J by 4 bases, with 10 bases of the junction left unmatched. This CDR3 contains 15 residues. The germline CDR1 and CDR2 sequences are MNHEY and SMNVEV (reference sequence). This CDR3 reads CASRLQGAGIYGYTF. CDR3 DNA sequence: TGTGCCAGCAGACTTCAGGGGGCAGGGATCTATGGCTACACCTTC.